Given below is one T cell receptor beta chain in context. Its antigen is currently not known. It has no much larger one-base neighbor in the sample; base qualities were not kept. The immunoSEQ Assay, a bias-controlled multiplex PCR, was used to amplify TCRbeta CDR3 regions from genomic DNA. The authors processed their data as follows. Within the assay, amplification of reference gene primers was used to estimate how many nucleated cells each sample contained. To quantify the absolute abundance of each unique TCRbeta CDR3 rearrangement, sequence reads were collapsed and filtered. Productive Simpson clonality was computed per sample as the square root of Simpson's diversity index over productive rearrangements. Here the immuneACCESS table is served through TCRdb, limited to in-frame sequences with V and J called. Missing clones are a known gap in these copies; in checked studies unresolved V genes cover under half, and the rest lacks a known reason. The DNA was the basis for D and trimming; V, J and clone size are from that table. This sample gives about 62,000 clones in total; 86% of them show up just once. The ten largest clones capture 1.3% of the sample.

The data originate from a study of blood T cell repertoires in COVID-19 (dated by TCRdb to the early 2020s). Broadly, across the study: Samples covering the acute and convalescent phases of COVID-19 were provided by collaborators in the United States, Italy and Spain. The prospective study material was composed of cDNA or gDNA derived from T cells, B-cell-depleted T cells, or PBMCs. Nearly every sample came with metadata listing a de-identified subject ID, COVID-19 status, age in years and sex. HLA class I and class II types, where available, came from metadata supplied by the sample provider rather than from assay-based typing. The samples were drawn from two sources: the first 160 participants of the ongoing ImmuneRACE study, and approximately 1,300 subjects contributed by 6 global collaborators. The dataset comprised deeply sampled blood TCRbeta repertoires from subjects exposed to, actively infected with, or recovered from COVID-19. The repertoires were released in a freely available public database intended as a resource for research on the immune response to SARS-CoV-2. Overall results and qualifications from the work: How much clinical and demographic metadata was included differed by source and by participant, and the metadata was provided uncurated.

Including the terminal cysteine and phenylalanine, the CDR3 comprises 16 residues. The entry retains the CDR3 DNA only, 48 bases that are in frame from base 1. Per the germline V gene (reference sequence), SGHAT is the CDR1 and FQDESV is the CDR2. V loses 5 bases of germline sequence and J loses 0 bases, and the interval between the two ends is 17 bases. The collaborating institutions used their own protocols to collect whole blood in K2EDTA tubes. For TCRbeta analysis, collaborators shipped samples as frozen whole blood, isolated PBMCs, or DNA extracted from either of those sample types. The rearranged chain carries TRBV11-1 and TRBJ2-7, and the D gene may be TRBD1, 7 bases matching. Sequenced input: peripheral blood. This TCR came from a woman aged 80 or over with acute or convalescent COVID-19. In nucleotides, the sequence is TGTGCCAGCAGCAGCCGGAGGGACAGCAGCTCCTACGAGCAGTACTTC. It specifies CASSSRRDSSSYEQYF.